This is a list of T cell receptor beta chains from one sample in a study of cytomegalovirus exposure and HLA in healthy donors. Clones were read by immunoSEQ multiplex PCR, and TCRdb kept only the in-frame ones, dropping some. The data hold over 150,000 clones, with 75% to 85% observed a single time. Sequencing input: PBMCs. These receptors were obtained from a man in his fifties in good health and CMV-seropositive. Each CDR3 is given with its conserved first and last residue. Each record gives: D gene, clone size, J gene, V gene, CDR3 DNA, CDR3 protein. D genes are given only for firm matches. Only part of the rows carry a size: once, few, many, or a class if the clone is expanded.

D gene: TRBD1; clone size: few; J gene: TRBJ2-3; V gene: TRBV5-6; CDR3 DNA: TGTGCCAGCAGCTTTGGGACAGGCTCGGGGGATACGCAGTATTTT; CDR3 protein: CASSFGTGSGDTQYF
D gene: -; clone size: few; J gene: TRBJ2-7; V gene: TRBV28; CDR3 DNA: TGTGCCAGCAGTCTGGGAGACTTTTACGAGCAGTACTTC; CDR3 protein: CASSLGDFYEQYF
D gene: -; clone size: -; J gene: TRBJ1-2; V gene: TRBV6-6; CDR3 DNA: TGTGCCAGCAGTTACGGAGCTAACTATGGCTACACCTTC; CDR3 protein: CASSYGANYGYTF
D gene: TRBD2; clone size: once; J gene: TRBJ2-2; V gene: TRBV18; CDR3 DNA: TGTGCCAGCTCACCAAGGGCGGGAGAGATTACCGGGGAGCTGTTTTTT; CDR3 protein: CASSPRAGEITGELFF
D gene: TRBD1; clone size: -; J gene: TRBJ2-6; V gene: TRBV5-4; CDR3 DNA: TGTGCCAACAGCTTGTCAGGGGGCGCTGGGGCCAACGTCCTGACTTTC; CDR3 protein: CANSLSGGAGANVLTF
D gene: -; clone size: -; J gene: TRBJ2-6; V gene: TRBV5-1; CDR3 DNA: TGCGCCAGCAGCTTGGGTCCTTTGAGCTCTGGGGCCAACGTCCTGACTTTC; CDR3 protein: CASSLGPLSSGANVLTF
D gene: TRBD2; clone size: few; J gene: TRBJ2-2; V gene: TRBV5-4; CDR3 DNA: TGTGCCAGCACGACTAGCGGGAGCAGCACCGGGGAGCTGTTTTTT; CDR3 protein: CASTTSGSSTGELFF
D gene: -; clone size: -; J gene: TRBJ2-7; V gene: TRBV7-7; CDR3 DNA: TGTGCTAGCAGCCCCGATCTAGGTTACGAGCAGTACTTC; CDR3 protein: CASSPDLGYEQYF
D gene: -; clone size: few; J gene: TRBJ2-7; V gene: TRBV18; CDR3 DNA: TGTGCCAGCTCGCCCGCAATCCTGACAGTCTCCTACGAGCAGTACTTC; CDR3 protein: CASSPAILTVSYEQYF
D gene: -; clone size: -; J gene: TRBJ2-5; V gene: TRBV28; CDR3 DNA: TGTGCCAGCAGTCTATACGGTCAGGGACTGGAAGAGACCCAGTACTTC; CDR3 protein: CASSLYGQGLEETQYF
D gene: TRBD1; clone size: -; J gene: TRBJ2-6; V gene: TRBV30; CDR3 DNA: TGTGCCTCCGCGGACAGGGGATATGGGGCCAACGGCCTGACTTTC; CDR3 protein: CASADRGYGANGLTF
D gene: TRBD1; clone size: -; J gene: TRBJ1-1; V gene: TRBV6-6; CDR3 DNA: TGTGCCAGCAGCAGACAGGGGTACACTGAAGCTTTCTTT; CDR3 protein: CASSRQGYTEAFF
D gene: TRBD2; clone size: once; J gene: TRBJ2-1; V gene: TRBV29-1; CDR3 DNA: TGCAGCGTTGGCCTTAGCGGGACCTACAATGAGCAGTTCTTC; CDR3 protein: CSVGLSGTYNEQFF
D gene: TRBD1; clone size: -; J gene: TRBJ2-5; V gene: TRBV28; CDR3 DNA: TGTGCCAGCAGTTTGCACGGTTACGGGACAGGGGGCGCAGAGACCCAGTACTTC; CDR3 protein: CASSLHGYGTGGAETQYF
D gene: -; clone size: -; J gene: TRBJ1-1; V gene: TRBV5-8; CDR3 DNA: TGTGCCAGCAGCTTGGTGGCCACTGAAGCTTTCTTT; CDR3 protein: CASSLVATEAFF
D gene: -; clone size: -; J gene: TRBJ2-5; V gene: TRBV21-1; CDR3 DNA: TGTGCCAGCAGCGCCGGGAGTAAAGAGACCCAGTACTTC; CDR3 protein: CASSAGSKETQYF
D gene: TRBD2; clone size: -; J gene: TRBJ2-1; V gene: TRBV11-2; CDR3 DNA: TGTGCCAGCAGCTTCGTGGGGATCGGCGGGGGGGCGGCCAATGAGCAGTTCTTC; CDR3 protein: CASSFVGIGGGAANEQFF
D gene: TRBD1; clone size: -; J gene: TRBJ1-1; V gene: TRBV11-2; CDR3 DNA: TGTGCCAGCAGCCCACGGGGACAGATGAACACTGAAGCTTTCTTT; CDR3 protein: CASSPRGQMNTEAFF
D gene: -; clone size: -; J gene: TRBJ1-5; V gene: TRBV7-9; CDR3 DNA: TGTGCCAGCAGCTCCCCCAACAGACCCCAGCATTTT; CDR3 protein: CASSSPNRPQHF
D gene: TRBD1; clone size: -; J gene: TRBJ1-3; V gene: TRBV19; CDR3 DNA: TGTGCCAGTAGTAGGGGACAGGCCGTTGGAGGAAACACCATATATTTT; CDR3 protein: CASSRGQAVGGNTIYF
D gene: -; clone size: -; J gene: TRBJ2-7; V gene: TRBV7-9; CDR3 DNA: TGTGCCAGCAGCCCTCGGGGAAGCTCCTACGAGCAGTACTTC; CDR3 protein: CASSPRGSSYEQYF
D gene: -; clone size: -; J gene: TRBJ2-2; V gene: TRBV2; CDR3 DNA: TGTGCCAGCAGTGCACTACAGGGTCCCGGGGAGCTGTTTTTT; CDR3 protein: CASSALQGPGELFF
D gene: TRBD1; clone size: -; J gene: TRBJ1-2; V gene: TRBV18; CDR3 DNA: TGTGCCAGCTCACCAGGCAGGGGGCGTTACGAATATGGCTACACCTTC; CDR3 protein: CASSPGRGRYEYGYTF
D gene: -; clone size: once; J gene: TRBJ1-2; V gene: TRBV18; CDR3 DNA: TGTGCCAGCTCATCGAGCGGTACGGTCTATGGCTACACCTTC; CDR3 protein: CASSSSGTVYGYTF
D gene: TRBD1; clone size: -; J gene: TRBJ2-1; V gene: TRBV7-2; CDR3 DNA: TGTGCCAGCAGCTTTCAGGGGGCTTGGGGTGAGCAGTTCTTC; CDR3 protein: CASSFQGAWGEQFF
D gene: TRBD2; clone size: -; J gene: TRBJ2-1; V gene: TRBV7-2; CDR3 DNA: TGTGCCAGCAGCCTATGGACTAGTGGCAATGAGCAGTTCTTC; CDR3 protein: CASSLWTSGNEQFF
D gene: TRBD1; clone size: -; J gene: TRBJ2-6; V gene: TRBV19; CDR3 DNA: TGTGCCAGTAGTATGACTATGGGACAGTACTCTGGGGCCAACGTCCTGACTTTC; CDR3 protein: CASSMTMGQYSGANVLTF
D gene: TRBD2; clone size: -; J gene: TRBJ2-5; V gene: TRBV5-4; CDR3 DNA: TGTGCCAGCAGCCGGGGACTAGCGACACACCAAGAGACCCAGTACTTC; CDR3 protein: CASSRGLATHQETQYF
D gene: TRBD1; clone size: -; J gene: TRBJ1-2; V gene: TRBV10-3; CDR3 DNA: TGTGCCATCACCCGGGACAGGACTAACTATGGCTACACCTTC; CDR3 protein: CAITRDRTNYGYTF
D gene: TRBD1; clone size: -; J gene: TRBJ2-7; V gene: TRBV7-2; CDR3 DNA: TGTGCCAGCAGCTCTTCCCAAAAAGGGCGGACAGGGGGTTTCTACGAGCAGTACTTC; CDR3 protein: CASSSSQKGRTGGFYEQYF
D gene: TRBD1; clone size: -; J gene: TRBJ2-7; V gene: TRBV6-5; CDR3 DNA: TGTGCCAGCAGTGCCGGGACAGGGTACGGGCAGTACTTC; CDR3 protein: CASSAGTGYGQYF
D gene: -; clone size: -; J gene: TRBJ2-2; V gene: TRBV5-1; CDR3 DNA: TGCGCCAGCAGCTTGACGATAGCGAACACCGGGGAGCTGTTTTTT; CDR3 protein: CASSLTIANTGELFF
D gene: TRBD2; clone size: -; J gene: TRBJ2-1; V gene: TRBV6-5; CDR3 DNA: TGTGCCAGCAGTTACTCGGCTAGCGGGAGTATTGAGCAGTTCTTC; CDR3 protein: CASSYSASGSIEQFF
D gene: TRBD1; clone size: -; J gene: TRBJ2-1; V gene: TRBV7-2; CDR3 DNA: TGTGCCAGCAGCTTATTAAGGATCCCGGGACAGGGCCTCAATGAGCAGTTCTTC; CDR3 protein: CASSLLRIPGQGLNEQFF
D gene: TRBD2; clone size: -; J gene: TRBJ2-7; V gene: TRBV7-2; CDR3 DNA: TGTGCCAGCAGCTTAGGGACTAGCGGGGAGTACGAGCAGTACTTC; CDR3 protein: CASSLGTSGEYEQYF
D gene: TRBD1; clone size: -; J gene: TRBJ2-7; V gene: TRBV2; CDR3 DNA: TGTGCCAGCAGTTCCGAGACAGGGGGCTACGAGCAGTACTTC; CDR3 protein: CASSSETGGYEQYF
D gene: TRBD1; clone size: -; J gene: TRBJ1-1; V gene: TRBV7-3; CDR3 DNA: TGTGCCAGCAGTAGACAGGGGTCGGGCACTGAAGCTTTCTTT; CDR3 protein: CASSRQGSGTEAFF
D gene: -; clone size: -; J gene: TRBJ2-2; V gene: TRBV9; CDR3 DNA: TGTGCCAGCAGCGATACACCGAAGAACACCGGGGAGCTGTTTTTT; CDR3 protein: CASSDTPKNTGELFF
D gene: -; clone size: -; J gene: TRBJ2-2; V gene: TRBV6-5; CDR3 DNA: TGTGCCAGCTACCGGGATCAGGCCGGGGAGCTGTTTTTT; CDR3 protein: CASYRDQAGELFF
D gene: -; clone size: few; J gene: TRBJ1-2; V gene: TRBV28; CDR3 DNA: TGTGCCAGCAGCCGAAGACAGTGGCCGCTTGGCTACACCTTC; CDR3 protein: CASSRRQWPLGYTF
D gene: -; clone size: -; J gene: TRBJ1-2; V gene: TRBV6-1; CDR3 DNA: TGTGCCAGCAGGCCCGACGGGGTCTGGGGCTACACCTTC; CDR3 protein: CASRPDGVWGYTF
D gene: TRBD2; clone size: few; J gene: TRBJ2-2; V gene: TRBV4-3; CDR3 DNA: TGCGCCAGCAGCCAAGATCTTCGCGGGGGCACCGGGGAGCTGTTTTTT; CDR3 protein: CASSQDLRGGTGELFF
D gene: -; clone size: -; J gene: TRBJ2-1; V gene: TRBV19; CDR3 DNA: TGTGCCAGTAGTTTTACGACAGGCGAGCAGTTCTTC; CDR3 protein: CASSFTTGEQFF
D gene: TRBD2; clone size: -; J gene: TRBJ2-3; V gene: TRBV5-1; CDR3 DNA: TGCGCCAGCAGCTTGGGGCTAGCGGGGGGGCGTACCACAGATACGCAGTATTTT; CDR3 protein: CASSLGLAGGRTTDTQYF
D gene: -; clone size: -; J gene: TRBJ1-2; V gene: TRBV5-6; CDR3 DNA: TGTGCCAGCAGCGCACTATCCCCCGTTAACTATGGCTACACCTTC; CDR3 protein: CASSALSPVNYGYTF